This T cell receptor beta chain appears in the sequencing data of a study of control samples from healthy donors and cancer patients. Libraries were prepared by immunoSEQ multiplex PCR; TCRdb keeps only in-frame clonotypes and omits some of them. This sample carries 100,000 to 150,000 clones, 88% of them seen once, and the ten largest clones take roughly 3.1%. The TCR was taken from a man aged 45 to 65 in good health. Input material: blood.

CDR3 sequence reads: CASRTGQGLGYTF. The CDR3 bases are TGTGCCAGCAGGACGGGACAGGGGTTGGGCTACACCTTC. The gene calls are TRBV2 and TRBJ1-2; TRBD1 agrees at 10 bases. This CDR3 contains 13 residues. CDR1 is SNHLY, CDR2 FYNNEI, per germline. V was clipped by 6 bases and J by 8 bases; unmatched bases: 6.